One sample yielded the 14 T cell receptor beta chains listed below, sequenced in a study of blood T cell repertoires in COVID-19. Libraries were prepared by immunoSEQ multiplex PCR; TCRdb keeps only in-frame clonotypes and omits some of them. This sample has around 59,000 clones, with approximately 80% found just once. The sequenced material came from peripheral blood. The source is a man in his 60s with acute or convalescent COVID-19.

V gene TRBV7-9 combines with J gene TRBJ1-1; D is undetermined. Deletions cut 5 bases from V and 3 bases from J, with 7 bases between. The CDR3 totals 12 residues. The germline CDR1 and CDR2 sequences are SEHNR and FQNEAQ (reference sequence). This CDR3 is CASSPRDTEAFF. For the CDR3, the DNA is TGTGCCAGCAGCCCCCGGGACACTGAAGCTTTCTTT.

CDR3 sequence: CATSDPAPRSNNEQFF. CDR3 coding DNA: TGTGCCACCAGTGATCCCGCCCCGCGGAGTAACAATGAGCAGTTCTTC. The J gene is TRBJ2-1, the V gene TRBV24-1, with unresolved D. V was clipped by 3 bases and J by 5 bases, with 16 bases between them. Germline V gene data show CDR1 as KGHDR and CDR2 as SFDVKD. The CDR3 spans 16 residues.

V gene TRBV11-2 combines with J gene TRBJ1-2; D might be TRBD1 (6 bases). V lost 4 bases and J 3 bases, leaving 21 bases between the germline ends. The CDR3 has 17 residues. Per germline, CDR1 SGHAT and CDR2 FQNNGV. CDR3 sequence: CASSSLRGGASDYGYTF. The CDR3 DNA is TGTGCCAGCAGCTCCTTGAGGGGGGGCGCCTCGGACTATGGCTACACCTTC.

The chain links TRBV4-2 to TRBJ1-2; 10 positions agree with TRBD1. Germline loops: CDR1 LGHNA, CDR2 YNFKEQ. J was trimmed by 3 bases and V by 1 base; bases with no gene match: 5. CDR3 size: 16 residues. CDR3 bases: TGTGCCAGCAGCCAAGTAGGACAGGGGGTATACTATGGCTACACCTTC. Translation: CASSQVGQGVYYGYTF.

The chain is built from TRBV11-3 and TRBJ2-3; 9 bases map to TRBD2. With 0 bases clipped from V and 5 bases from J, the junction kept 6 bases outside the gene matches. Germline assignment: CDR1 SGHNT and CDR2 YENEEA. This CDR3 contains 16 residues. CDR3 nucleotides: TGTGCCAGCAGCTTAGAAGGCGGGGGGGCCGGAGATACGCAGTATTTT. Amino acids: CASSLEGGGAGDTQYF.

This clone was detected only a few times. The chain uses TRBV5-6 and TRBJ1-3; 8 bases agree with TRBD1. The length of the CDR3 is 19 residues. With 4 bases clipped from V and 0 bases from J, the junction kept 15 bases outside the gene matches. The germline CDR1 and CDR2 sequences are SGHDT and YYEEEE. The chain's CDR3 is CASSQGQAALSFSGNTIYF. CDR3 nucleotides: TGTGCCAGCAGCCAGGGACAGGCGGCCTTGTCTTTCTCTGGAAACACCATATATTTT.

This chain joins TRBV6-5 and TRBJ1-1, with D perhaps matching TRBD1 (5 bases). CDR3 size: 13 residues. V gave up 6 bases and J gave up 1 base, with 9 bases separating them. Germline loops: CDR1 MNHEY, CDR2 SVGAGI. CDR3 nucleotide sequence: TGTGCCAGCAGACTAACAGGGAACACTGAAGCTTTCTTT. This codes for CASRLTGNTEAFF.

The CDR3 coding sequence is TGCAGCGGGGAGGGGGACCGAGACGGTGAAGCTTTCTTT. Its protein product is CSGEGDRDGEAFF. The rearrangement links TRBV29-1 to TRBJ1-1; possibly TRBD1 for D (6 bases). Trimming cost V 7 bases and J 7 bases, with 19 bases left between them. CDR3 length: 13 amino acids. Germline V CDR1 and CDR2: SQVTM, ANQGSEA.

The chain couples TRBV5-1 to TRBJ2-7; no clear D gene. The CDR3 extends over 15 amino acids. Trimming stripped 4 bases from V and 4 bases from J, with 18 bases between. Germline assignment: CDR1 SGHRS and CDR2 YFSETQ. CDR3 DNA sequence: TGCGCCAGCAGCCAAATGACAAGGTCCCTTTACGAGCAGTACTTC. Translated: CASSQMTRSLYEQYF.

Written as DNA, the CDR3 is TGCGCCAGCAGCTTCTCTAGCGGGGGCGACGAGCAGTACTTC. Its translation: CASSFSSGGDEQYF. The V call is TRBV5-1, the J call TRBJ2-7, with 10 bases matching TRBD2. The germline V gene has CDR1 SGHRS and CDR2 YFSETQ. J lost 5 bases, V lost 2 bases, and 4 bases had no gene match. The CDR3 length is 14 residues. Together with reference TRBV5-1 and TRBJ2-7, the CDR3 gives the full variable domain: KAGVTQTPRYLIKTRGQQVTLSCSPISGHRSVSWYQQTPGQGLQFLFEYFSETQRNKGNFPGRFSGRQFSNSRSEMNVSTLELGDSALYLCASSFSSGGDEQYFGPGTRLTVT.

This clone showed up just a few times. V and J are TRBV4-1 and TRBJ1-4; D gene ambiguous. Trimming shortened V by 0 bases and J by 8 bases, and 16 bases separated the two germline ends. Germline V lookup: CDR1 MGHRA, CDR2 YSYEKL. CDR3 length: 16 residues. For the CDR3, the DNA is TGCGCCAGCAGCCAAGATGGGTCGGGGAGTAGGGAAAAACTGTTTTTT. Its protein is CASSQDGSGSREKLFF.

The CDR3 sequence: CASSLRTGGNYGYTF. CDR3 sequence (DNA): TGTGCCAGCAGCTTGCGGACAGGGGGAAACTATGGCTACACCTTC. This chain joins TRBV7-2 and TRBJ1-2; 10 bases are a match to TRBD1. Germline V gene data show CDR1 as SGHTA and CDR2 as FQGNSA. V lost 3 bases to trimming and J lost 2 bases; unmatched junction nucleotides: 3. The CDR3 has 15 residues.

The sample holds a few counts of this clone. The rearrangement joins TRBV6-1 to TRBJ2-5; D is possibly TRBD1 (6 bases). The V and J ends lost 3 bases and 3 bases respectively, with 14 bases between them. This CDR3 is built from 15 residues. Germline V CDR1 and CDR2: MNHNS, SASEGT. This CDR3 reads CASSDRPGQEETQYF. The CDR3 DNA follows: TGTGCCAGCAGTGATCGACCGGGACAAGAAGAGACCCAGTACTTC.

The DNA for the CDR3 is TGTGCCAGCAGTTTATCGACAGGACCCTTGAACACCGGGGAGCTGTTTTTT. Protein: CASSLSTGPLNTGELFF. J is TRBJ2-2 and V is TRBV28; possible D gene TRBD1, 6 bases. The length of the CDR3 is 17 residues. The V end lost 1 base, the J end lost 1 base, and 13 bases lay between the germline ends. Germline V gene sequence: CDR1 MDHEN, CDR2 SYDVKM.